The 10 T cell receptor beta chains below were found in one sample sequenced in a study of T cells expressing NK-cell markers. TCRdb re-called the 5' RACE reads and catalogs CDR3 proteins one per entry, DNA excluded. The listing records roughly 120,000 distinct CDR3 sequences. The sequencing sample was made of blood T cells: a sorted CD56 or NKG2C T cell subset, CD4+ or CD8+ T cells, or bulk PBMC T cells (not recorded which). These receptors came from a woman between 18 and 69 years old in good health.

This sequence joins TRBV18 and TRBJ2-1; the D call of TRBD2 rests on TCRdb alone, since no DNA is present to check it. The CDR3 loop spans 13 amino acids. From germline, CDR1 is KGHSH and CDR2 LQKENI. The CDR3 loop is CASSPGRDNEQFF.

V gene TRBV29-1 combines with J gene TRBJ2-1; TCRdb designates TRBD2, a call that cannot be tested without DNA. This CDR3 comprises 14 residues. CDR1 is SQVTM and CDR2 is ANQGSEA in the germline V gene. CDR3 region: CSVPLAGGVNEQFF.

J is TRBJ1-1 and V is TRBV6-2 or TRBV6-3; TCRdb's D call, TRBD1, is unchecked because there is no DNA. The CDR3 totals 17 residues. Germline V lookup: CDR1 MNHEY, CDR2 SVGEGT. The CDR3 loop reads CASSYRFLGQGGTEAFF.

The V call is TRBV23-1, the J call TRBJ2-1; TCRdb selects TRBD1, and the lack of DNA leaves this call unchecked. TRBV23-1 is placed among ORFs of uncertain function. This CDR3 has 17 amino acids. CDR3 residues: CASSQVDRGCGLSEQFF.

The V and J genes are TRBV5-6 and TRBJ2-6. The CDR3 consists of 15 residues. Germline V gene lookup returns CDR1 SGHDT and CDR2 YYEEEE. CDR3 in amino acids: CASSTEGAGANVLTF.

V gene TRBV21-1 combines with J gene TRBJ2-4. TRBV21-1 is a known pseudogene. This CDR3 is built from 14 residues. CDR3 amino acids: CASNRTGAKNIQYF.

This chain uses TRBV5-6 with TRBJ2-3; checking the TCRdb D call of TRBD2 is not possible without DNA. Germline V gene sequence: CDR1 SGHDT, CDR2 YYEEEE. This CDR3 has 18 residues. CDR3 amino acids: CASSFPGGLAGERDTQYF.

The V call is TRBV27, the J call TRBJ1-1; the TCRdb D gene call, TRBD1, has no DNA to confirm it. CDR1 MNHEY and CDR2 SMNVEV come from the germline V gene (reference sequence). The CDR3 is 14 amino acids. The CDR3: CASSFGQGNTEAFF.

This chain connects TRBV4-3 to TRBJ1-2; TCRdb designates TRBD1, a call that cannot be tested without DNA. The CDR3 runs 14 residues. Per the germline V gene, CDR1 is LGHNA and CDR2 is YSLEER. This chain's CDR3 is CASRPGTGHYGYTF.

CDR3 region: CSARRATLAKNIQYF. V gene TRBV20-1 combines with J gene TRBJ2-4. Germline V gene sequence: CDR1 DFQATT, CDR2 SNEGSKA (reference sequence). The CDR3 loop spans 15 amino acids.